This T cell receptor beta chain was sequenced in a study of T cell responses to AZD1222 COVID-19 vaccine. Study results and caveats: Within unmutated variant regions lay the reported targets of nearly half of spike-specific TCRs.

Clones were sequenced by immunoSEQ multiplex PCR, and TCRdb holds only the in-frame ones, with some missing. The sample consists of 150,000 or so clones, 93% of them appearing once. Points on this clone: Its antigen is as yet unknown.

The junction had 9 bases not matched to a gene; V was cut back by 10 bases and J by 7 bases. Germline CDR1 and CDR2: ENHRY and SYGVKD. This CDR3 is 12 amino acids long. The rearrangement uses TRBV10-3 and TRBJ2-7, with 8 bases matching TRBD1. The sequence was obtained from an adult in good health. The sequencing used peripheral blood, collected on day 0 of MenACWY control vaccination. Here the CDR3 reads CATAQGGKEQYF. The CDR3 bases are TGTGCCACTGCACAGGGGGGCAAGGAGCAGTACTTC.